Listed below are T cell receptor beta chains from one sample, sequenced in a study of identical twins. TCRdb reanalysed the 5' RACE reads using MiXCR and keeps one entry per CDR3 protein. The profile shows 300,000 to 400,000 distinct CDR3 sequences, over 9% of them singletons. These data were also filed under a second study, of yellow fever vaccine responses in identical twins.

Sequenced input: CD8+ T cells sorted from blood. The receptors originated from a woman in her late teens or twenties in good health. CDR3s include the opening cysteine and the closing phenylalanine or tryptophan. A D gene is named only where the DNA matches it firmly. Size is omitted from some rows. Given values are once, few, many or a class for expanded clones.

J | D | V | size | CDR3 | DNA
TRBJ2-1 | TRBD2 | TRBV29-1 | few | CSVSWRGVYNEQFF | TGCAGCGTGTCTTGGCGGGGGGTCTACAATGAGCAGTTCTTC
TRBJ1-2 | . | TRBV6-1 | . | CATTRGGVYGYTF | TGTGCCACCACTAGGGGAGGTGTCTATGGCTACACCTTC
TRBJ2-2 | . | TRBV25-1 | few | CASMSDTGELFF | TGTGCCAGCATGAGCGACACCGGGGAGCTGTTTTTT
TRBJ2-7 | . | TRBV18 | . | CASSPPEGYEQYF | TGTGCCAGCTCACCACCCGAGGGCTACGAGCAGTACTTC
TRBJ2-2 | . | TRBV19 | few | CASSTYHVGTGELFF | TGTGCCAGTAGTACATACCATGTCGGGACCGGGGAGCTGTTTTTT
TRBJ2-3 | TRBD1 | TRBV12-3/TRBV12-4 | . | CASSPPMSGQGMDSTDTQYF | TGTGCCAGCAGTCCCCCCATGTCGGGACAGGGAATGGATAGCACAGATACGCAGTATTTT
TRBJ2-1 | . | TRBV12-3/TRBV12-4 | few | CASRAGTNLYNEQFF | TGTGCCAGCAGGGCCGGGACCAACCTTTACAATGAGCAGTTCTTC
TRBJ1-6 | . | TRBV7-9 | . | CASSFYVPGQLNSPLHF | TGTGCCAGCAGCTTCTATGTTCCCGGACAACTGAATTCACCCCTCCACTTT
TRBJ2-7 | TRBD1 | TRBV25-1 | . | CASSAGTGGTYEQYF | TGTGCCAGCAGTGCCGGGACAGGGGGCACCTACGAGCAGTACTTC
TRBJ2-2 | . | TRBV27 | . | CASSLPGAGELFF | TGTGCCAGCAGTTTACCGGGGGCCGGGGAGCTGTTTTTT
TRBJ2-5 | . | TRBV15 | many | CATSRDLETQYF | TGTGCCACCAGCAGAGATTTAGAGACCCAGTACTTC
TRBJ1-5 | TRBD1 | TRBV12-3/TRBV12-4 | few | CASSTGDNQPQHF | TGTGCCAGCAGTACAGGGGACAATCAGCCCCAGCATTTT
TRBJ2-3 | . | TRBV9 | few | CASSVGAGAITDTQYF | TGTGCCAGCAGCGTAGGGGCAGGGGCGATCACAGATACGCAGTATTTT
TRBJ1-1 | . | TRBV7-9 | few | CASSSGPRGDTEAFF | TGTGCCAGCAGCTCCGGCCCCCGGGGGGACACTGAAGCTTTCTTT
TRBJ2-1 | TRBD2 | TRBV6-2/TRBV6-3 | many | CASSYGDYLYNEQFF | TGTGCCAGCAGTTATGGGGACTACCTTTACAATGAGCAGTTCTTC
TRBJ1-6 | . | TRBV29-1 | few | CSVVTGPNSPLHF | TGCAGCGTTGTCACAGGGCCTAATTCACCCCTCCACTTT
TRBJ2-7 | . | TRBV24-1 | many | CATSAGGHSYEQYF | TGTGCCACCAGTGCCGGCGGCCACTCCTACGAGCAGTACTTC
TRBJ2-1 | TRBD1 | TRBV3-1 | . | CASSPWTGDEQFF | TGTGCCAGCAGCCCTTGGACAGGGGATGAGCAGTTCTTC
TRBJ2-1 | . | TRBV7-9 | few | CASSLVEETGLEQFF | TGTGCCAGCAGCTTAGTAGAGGAGACAGGCCTCGAGCAGTTCTTC
TRBJ1-6 | . | TRBV6-1 | many | CASRRRDGLGSPLHF | TGTGCCAGCAGACGAAGGGACGGTTTGGGCTCACCCCTCCACTTT
TRBJ2-7 | TRBD1 | TRBV9 | . | CASSEDRGNEQYF | TGTGCCAGCAGCGAGGACAGGGGCAACGAGCAGTACTTC
TRBJ2-3 | TRBD2 | TRBV27 | . | CASSFRTSGNTDTQYF | TGTGCCAGCAGTTTCCGGACTAGCGGTAACACAGATACGCAGTATTTT
TRBJ2-5 | TRBD2 | TRBV28 | many | CASSPWTSGSEETQYF | TGTGCCAGCAGTCCCTGGACTAGCGGGAGTGAGGAGACCCAGTACTTC
TRBJ2-7 | . | TRBV2 | few | CASSETTTYEQYF | TGTGCCAGCAGTGAAACCACTACCTACGAGCAGTACTTC
TRBJ1-1 | . | TRBV9 | few | CASSDPMKVEAFF | TGTGCCAGCAGCGACCCCATGAAGGTTGAAGCTTTCTTT
TRBJ2-1 | . | TRBV20-1 | few | CSASPREQIFYNEQFF | TGCAGTGCTAGCCCCCGGGAGCAAATCTTCTACAATGAGCAGTTCTTC
TRBJ1-6 | . | TRBV10-3 | . | CAISERDQKYSPLHF | TGTGCCATCAGTGAGCGGGACCAGAAGTATTCACCCCTCCACTTT
TRBJ2-7 | TRBD2 | TRBV27 | . | CASSSTSGVLYEQYF | TGTGCCAGCAGTTCGACTAGCGGGGTCCTCTACGAGCAGTACTTC
TRBJ1-5 | . | TRBV28 | . | CASSFGAYQPQHF | TGTGCCAGCAGTTTCGGGGCGTATCAGCCCCAGCATTTT
TRBJ2-7 | TRBD2 | TRBV2 | . | CAGIGTSSYEQYF | TGTGCCGGTATCGGGACTAGCTCCTACGAGCAGTACTTC
TRBJ1-2 | . | TRBV6-1 | . | CASSPTTFNYGYTF | TGTGCCAGCAGCCCCACTACATTCAACTATGGCTACACCTTC
TRBJ2-1 | TRBD2 | TRBV20-1 | . | CSASEREGQYEQFF | TGCAGTGCTAGTGAGCGGGAGGGCCAGTATGAGCAGTTCTTC
TRBJ2-1 | TRBD2 | TRBV12-5 | few | CASGLVRASGNNEQFF | TGTGCTAGTGGTTTGGTAAGGGCTAGCGGAAACAATGAGCAGTTCTTC
TRBJ1-6 | . | TRBV12-3/TRBV12-4 | few | CASSLGTTYSPLHF | TGTGCCAGCAGTTTAGGGACGACCTATTCACCCCTCCACTTT
TRBJ2-7 | TRBD2 | TRBV20-1 | . | CSARQTSGSSSEQYF | TGCAGTGCTAGACAGACTAGCGGGAGTAGTAGCGAGCAGTACTTC